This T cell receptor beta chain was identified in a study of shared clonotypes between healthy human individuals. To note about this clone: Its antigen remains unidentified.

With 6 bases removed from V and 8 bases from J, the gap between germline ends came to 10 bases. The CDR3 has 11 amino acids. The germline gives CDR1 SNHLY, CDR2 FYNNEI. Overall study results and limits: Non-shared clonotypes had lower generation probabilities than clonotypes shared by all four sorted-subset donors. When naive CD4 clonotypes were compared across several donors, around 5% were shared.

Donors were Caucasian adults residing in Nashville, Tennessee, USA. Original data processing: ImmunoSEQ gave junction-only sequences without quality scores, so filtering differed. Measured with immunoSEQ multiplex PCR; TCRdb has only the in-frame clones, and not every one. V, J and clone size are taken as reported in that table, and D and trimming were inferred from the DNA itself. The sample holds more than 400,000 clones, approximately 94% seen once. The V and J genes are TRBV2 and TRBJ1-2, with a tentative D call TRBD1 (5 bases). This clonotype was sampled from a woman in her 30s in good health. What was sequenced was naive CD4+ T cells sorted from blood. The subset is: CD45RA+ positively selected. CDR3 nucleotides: TGTGCCAGCAGCCAGACAGAAGGCTACACCTTC. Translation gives CASSQTEGYTF.